The rows below give T cell receptor beta chains drawn from one sample of a study of blood T cell repertoires in COVID-19. Generated by immunoSEQ multiplex PCR, the TCRdb table keeps only in-frame clones and is missing some. The sample holds roughly 43,000 clones; nearly 90% are singletons and the top ten take approximately 2.9%. The sequenced material came from peripheral blood. These receptors were obtained from a man between 45 and 60 years old with active COVID-19. The CDR3 runs from the conserved cysteine through the conserved F or W. A D gene is named only where the DNA matches it firmly. Clone size is not always given. Where it is, it says once, few, many or a class for expanded clones.

CASSSPDGGTGHSNQPQHF	TGTGCCAGCAGTTCGCCCGACGGGGGGACCGGGCATAGCAATCAGCCCCAGCATTTT	once	TRBJ1-5	TRBV28	NA
CASSQALLAPGTQYF	TGTGCCAGCAGCCAAGCGCTACTAGCTCCAGGGACCCAGTACTTC	NA	TRBJ2-5	TRBV14	NA
CATTQQGGFYEQYF	TGTGCCACAACACAACAGGGGGGATTTTACGAGCAGTACTTC	NA	TRBJ2-7	TRBV2	TRBD1
CASSPTRGDPLHF	TGTGCCAGCAGTCCGACTCGGGGGGATCCCCTCCACTTT	NA	TRBJ1-6	TRBV27	NA
CASSEYSDQNTEAFF	TGTGCCAGCAGTGAGTACAGTGATCAGAACACTGAAGCTTTCTTT	NA	TRBJ1-1	TRBV6-4	NA
CSVAAGGLDTQYF	TGCAGCGTAGCAGCGGGGGGATTAGATACGCAGTATTTT	NA	TRBJ2-3	TRBV29-1	TRBD2
CASSRAWTSQETQYF	TGTGCCAGCAGCCGTGCCTGGACTAGCCAAGAGACCCAGTACTTC	NA	TRBJ2-5	TRBV3-1/TRBV3-2	TRBD2
CAITSPEQFF	TGTGCCATTACATCTCCTGAGCAGTTCTTC	NA	TRBJ2-1	TRBV10-3	NA
CASSPIDYPITDTQYF	TGTGCCAGCAGTCCCATCGACTACCCTATCACAGATACGCAGTATTTT	NA	TRBJ2-3	TRBV3-1/TRBV3-2	NA
CASSQDLGRISGNTIYF	TGTGCCAGCAGCCAAGATTTGGGCAGAATCTCTGGAAACACCATATATTTT	NA	TRBJ1-3	TRBV3-1/TRBV3-2	NA
CASSLGGGSETQYF	TGTGCCAGCAGCTTGGGCGGCGGGTCCGAGACCCAGTACTTC	once	TRBJ2-5	TRBV5-6	NA
CATGQLNTGELFF	TGTGCCACTGGACAGTTGAACACCGGGGAGCTGTTTTTT	NA	TRBJ2-2	TRBV6-5	NA
CASSATQGLAGNTIYF	TGTGCCAGCAGCGCAACACAGGGCCTTGCTGGAAACACCATATATTTT	NA	TRBJ1-3	TRBV7-9	NA
CASSQVAGLGYGYTF	TGTGCCAGCAGCCAAGTGGCAGGGCTAGGCTATGGCTACACCTTC	NA	TRBJ1-2	TRBV3-1/TRBV3-2	NA
CASSLGSSQETQYF	TGTGCCAGCAGCTTGGGTTCGTCCCAAGAGACCCAGTACTTC	few	TRBJ2-5	TRBV5-5	NA
CSASAISGGAGETQYF	TGCAGTGCTAGTGCGATTAGCGGGGGGGCCGGAGAGACCCAGTACTTC	once	TRBJ2-5	TRBV20-1	TRBD2
CATSRDRTGSGGNTIYF	TGTGCCACCAGCAGAGATCGGACGGGAAGTGGTGGAAACACCATATATTTT	NA	TRBJ1-3	TRBV15	NA
CASSFSPGRESHEQYF	TGTGCCAGCAGCTTTTCTCCGGGACGGGAGAGTCACGAGCAGTACTTC	NA	TRBJ2-7	TRBV9	NA
CASSNRDRAGGTEAFF	TGTGCCAGCAGTAACCGGGACAGGGCGGGAGGCACTGAAGCTTTCTTT	NA	TRBJ1-1	TRBV2	TRBD1
CASSQKSQTMNTEAFF	TGCGCCAGCAGCCAGAAATCACAAACTATGAACACTGAAGCTTTCTTT	NA	TRBJ1-1	TRBV4-1	NA
CASSVRSDTEAFF	TGTGCCAGCAGTGTTCGAAGCGACACTGAAGCTTTCTTT	NA	TRBJ1-1	TRBV2	NA
CASRGGTGTYEQYF	TGTGCCAGCAGGGGGGGAACGGGAACCTACGAGCAGTACTTC	NA	TRBJ2-7	TRBV6-5	NA
CASSLLAATYNEQFF	TGTGCCAGCAGCCTCCTAGCGGCAACCTACAATGAGCAGTTCTTC	NA	TRBJ2-1	TRBV7-9	TRBD2
CASSVYGGFANTGELFF	TGTGCCAGCAGCGTTTACGGGGGGTTTGCGAACACCGGGGAGCTGTTTTTT	NA	TRBJ2-2	TRBV9	TRBD2
CASSWGQGAGYTF	TGTGCCAGCAGCTGGGGACAGGGGGCTGGCTACACCTTC	NA	TRBJ1-2	TRBV13	TRBD1
CASSLVSGLAGVDTQYF	TGTGCCAGCAGCTTAGTTTCGGGACTAGCGGGGGTGGATACGCAGTATTTT	once	TRBJ2-3	TRBV11-2	TRBD2
CASSPLALQETQYF	TGTGCCAGCAGCCCACTAGCACTCCAAGAGACCCAGTACTTC	medium-sized	TRBJ2-5	TRBV2	NA
CASSLQGADGYTF	TGCGCCAGCAGCTTACAGGGGGCCGATGGCTACACCTTC	NA	TRBJ1-2	TRBV5-1	TRBD1
CASSAGTNSEAFF	TGTGCCAGCAGCGCAGGGACAAACTCTGAAGCTTTCTTT	few	TRBJ1-1	TRBV3-1/TRBV3-2	NA
CATSAGDRESNQPQHF	TGTGCCACCAGTGCCGGGGACAGGGAAAGCAATCAGCCCCAGCATTTT	NA	TRBJ1-5	TRBV24-1	TRBD1
CASRLGQLLPYGYTF	TGTGCCAGCAGATTGGGACAGCTGTTGCCTTATGGCTACACCTTC	NA	TRBJ1-2	TRBV5-5	TRBD1
CASSSLQGSGELFF	TGTGCCAGCAGCTCATTACAGGGTTCCGGGGAGCTGTTTTTT	NA	TRBJ2-2	TRBV11-1	NA
CASSGTAGTDTQYF	TGTGCCAGCAGCGGAACGGCAGGGACAGATACGCAGTATTTT	NA	TRBJ2-3	TRBV5-6	NA
CASSPKAPSRDTQYF	TGTGCCAGCAGCCCAAAAGCCCCCTCCCGGGATACGCAGTATTTT	NA	TRBJ2-3	TRBV3-1/TRBV3-2	NA
CAISSGTSGHNEQFF	TGTGCCATCAGTTCCGGGACTAGCGGACACAATGAGCAGTTCTTC	NA	TRBJ2-1	TRBV10-3	TRBD2
CSVRLAQAGEQYF	TGCAGCGTCCGGCTAGCCCAGGCAGGCGAGCAGTACTTC	NA	TRBJ2-7	TRBV29-1	NA
CASSPRQGEAFF	TGTGCCAGCAGCCCGCGACAGGGTGAGGCTTTCTTT	NA	TRBJ1-1	TRBV4-2	TRBD1
CASSSGTGGAGPTDTQYF	TGTGCCAGTAGTTCCGGGACAGGGGGCGCCGGGCCCACAGATACGCAGTATTTT	NA	TRBJ2-3	TRBV19	TRBD1
CASSSGTSRYTDTQYF	TGTGCCAGCAGTAGCGGGACTAGCAGATACACAGATACGCAGTATTTT	NA	TRBJ2-3	TRBV7-3	TRBD2
CASSDRQGGGNSPLHF	TGTGCCAGCAGTGATAGACAGGGCGGCGGTAATTCACCCCTCCACTTT	once	TRBJ1-6	TRBV2	TRBD1